The rows below give T cell receptor beta chains drawn from one sample of a study of T cells after yellow fever vaccination. TCRdb passed the 5' RACE reads through MiXCR, listing each CDR3 protein once. The sample includes some 670,000 distinct CDR3 sequences, around 12% seen only once; the top ten take more than 13%. Sequences were derived from PBMCs, sampled on the day of the yellow fever booster vaccination. Receptors originate from a man aged 25-45 years who received the YFV17D yellow fever vaccine. The conserved cysteine and the conserved F or W are not part of the CDR3 here. The order of the fields is V gene, J gene, CDR3 protein.

>TRBV7-8|TRBJ2-5
ASSPLGGAQY
>TRBV6-5|TRBJ2-7
ASSYTTTVGEQY
>TRBV29-1|TRBJ1-3
SVGSSGNTIY
>TRBV12-3/TRBV12-4|TRBJ2-7
AIARTGGGEQY
>TRBV29-1|TRBJ2-7
SVASVGLAYEQY
>TRBV23-1|TRBJ2-3
ASREITSGYTDTQY
>TRBV5-6|TRBJ2-4
ASSALAGVRNIQY
>TRBV29-1|TRBJ2-7
SVVWRPYEQY
>TRBV19|TRBJ2-7
ASSITSGTAYEQY
>TRBV18|TRBJ2-3
ASSRGTLPPGDTQY
>TRBV7-9|TRBJ2-3
ASSLAEQGKDTQY
>TRBV20-1|TRBJ2-7
SARAESYEQY
>TRBV7-9|TRBJ1-4
ASSLDGRGLNEKLF
>TRBV6-2/TRBV6-3|TRBJ1-5
ASSYSFDPSEPQH
>TRBV27|TRBJ2-5
ASSLIPGQGFETQY
>TRBV19|TRBJ2-7
ASSPRRDLKDEQY
>TRBV6-2/TRBV6-3|TRBJ2-7
ASSSYLAGDYEQY
>TRBV20-1|TRBJ2-3
SASRGPTDTQY
>TRBV2|TRBJ2-7
ASSGGLDYEQY
>TRBV13|TRBJ2-1
ASSPGPQAGPNSYNEQF
>TRBV30|TRBJ1-4
AWSPPDRGDKLF
>TRBV29-1|TRBJ2-1
SVARGRDEQF